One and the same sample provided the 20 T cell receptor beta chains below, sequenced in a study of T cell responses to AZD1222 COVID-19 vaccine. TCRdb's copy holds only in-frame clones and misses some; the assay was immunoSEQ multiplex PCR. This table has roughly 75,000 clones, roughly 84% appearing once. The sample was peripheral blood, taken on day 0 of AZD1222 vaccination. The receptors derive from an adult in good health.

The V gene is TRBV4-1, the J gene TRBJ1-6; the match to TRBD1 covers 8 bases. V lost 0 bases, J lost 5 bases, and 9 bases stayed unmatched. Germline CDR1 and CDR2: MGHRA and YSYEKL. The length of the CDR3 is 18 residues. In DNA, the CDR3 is TGCGCCAGCAGCCAAGATCTCAGGGGGCGTTTGGATAATTCACCCCTCCACTTT. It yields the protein CASSQDLRGRLDNSPLHF.

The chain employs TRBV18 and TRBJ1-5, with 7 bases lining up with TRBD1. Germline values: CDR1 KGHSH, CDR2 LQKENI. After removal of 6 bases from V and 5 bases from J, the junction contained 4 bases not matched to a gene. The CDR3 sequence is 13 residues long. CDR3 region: CASSPGQYQPQHF. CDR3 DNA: TGTGCCAGCTCCCCGGGACAGTATCAGCCCCAGCATTTT.

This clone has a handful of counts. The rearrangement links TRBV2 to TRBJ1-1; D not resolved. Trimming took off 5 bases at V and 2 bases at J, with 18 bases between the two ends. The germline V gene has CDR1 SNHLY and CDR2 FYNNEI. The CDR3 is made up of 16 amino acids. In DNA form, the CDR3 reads TGTGCCAGCAGTCATATGACTGCCACTACCAACACTGAAGCTTTCTTT. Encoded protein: CASSHMTATTNTEAFF.

For the CDR3, the DNA is TGTGCCAGCAGCCAGGACAGGACCTACTATGGCTACACCTTC. Translating gives CASSQDRTYYGYTF. The chain joins TRBV11-2 to TRBJ1-2; TRBD1 matches 7 bases. CDR3 length: 14 residues. The germline V gene has CDR1 SGHAT and CDR2 FQNNGV. After removal of 5 bases from V and 3 bases from J, the junction contained 6 bases not matched to a gene.

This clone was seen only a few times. The CDR3 loop is CASSLTGKGQPQHF. As DNA, the CDR3 is TGTGCCAGCAGCCTGACAGGGAAGGGCCAGCCCCAGCATTTT. The rearrangement uses TRBV7-9 and TRBJ1-5, with 7 positions matching TRBD1. In germline, CDR1 is SEHNR, CDR2 FQNEAQ (reference sequence). This CDR3 spans 14 amino acids. Trimming at V came to 5 bases and at J to 7 bases, leaving 8 bases not matched to a gene.

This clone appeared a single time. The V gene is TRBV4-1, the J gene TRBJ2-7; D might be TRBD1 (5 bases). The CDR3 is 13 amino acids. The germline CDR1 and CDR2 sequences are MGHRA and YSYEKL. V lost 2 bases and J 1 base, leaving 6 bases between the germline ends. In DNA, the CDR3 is TGCGCCAGCAGCCAACAGGGTTCCTACGAGCAGTACTTC. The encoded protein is CASSQQGSYEQYF.

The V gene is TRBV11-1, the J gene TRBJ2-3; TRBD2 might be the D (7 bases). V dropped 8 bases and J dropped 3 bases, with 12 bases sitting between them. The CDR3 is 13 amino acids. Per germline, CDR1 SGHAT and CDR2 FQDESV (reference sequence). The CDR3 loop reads CASRGATTDTQYF. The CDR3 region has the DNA TGTGCCAGCCGGGGGGCCACGACAGATACGCAGTATTTT.

The CDR3 reads CATSRDRGTGNTIYF. Here the CDR3 DNA reads TGTGCCACCAGCAGAGATAGAGGGACTGGAAACACCATATATTTT. The J gene is TRBJ1-3, the V gene TRBV15; D not resolved. Germline V gives CDR1 LNHNV, CDR2 YYDKDF (reference sequence). The CDR3 contains 15 residues. Trimming removed 0 bases from V and 2 bases from J, with 8 bases in between.

The CDR3 loop reads CASSPGLAGYSTDTQYF. CDR3 bases: TGCGCCAGCAGCCCGGGACTAGCGGGGTATAGCACAGATACGCAGTATTTT. This sequence joins TRBV5-1 and TRBJ2-3; 13 nucleotides match TRBD2. V trimming: 4 bases; J trimming: 0 bases; junction bases outside the gene matches: 5. Germline V gene data show CDR1 as SGHRS and CDR2 as YFSETQ. The length of the CDR3 is 17 residues.

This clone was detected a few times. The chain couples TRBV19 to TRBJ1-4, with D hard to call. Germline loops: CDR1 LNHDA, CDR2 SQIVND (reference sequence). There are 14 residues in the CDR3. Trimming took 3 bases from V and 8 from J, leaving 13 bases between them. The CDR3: CASSMEQLSEKLFF. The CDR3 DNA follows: TGTGCCAGTAGTATGGAACAGCTTAGCGAAAAACTGTTTTTT.

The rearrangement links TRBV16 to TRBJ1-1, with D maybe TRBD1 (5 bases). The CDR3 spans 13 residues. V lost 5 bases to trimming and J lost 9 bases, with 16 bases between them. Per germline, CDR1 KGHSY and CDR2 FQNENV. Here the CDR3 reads CASSSTRQPKAFF. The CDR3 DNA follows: TGTGCCAGCAGCTCTACCCGACAGCCTAAAGCTTTCTTT.

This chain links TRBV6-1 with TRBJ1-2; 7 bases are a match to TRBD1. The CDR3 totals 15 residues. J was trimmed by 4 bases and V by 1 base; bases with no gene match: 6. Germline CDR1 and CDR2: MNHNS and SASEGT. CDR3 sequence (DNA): TGTGCCAGCAGTGAAGTGGAGGGGGCAAGCTATGGCTACACCTTC. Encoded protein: CASSEVEGASYGYTF.

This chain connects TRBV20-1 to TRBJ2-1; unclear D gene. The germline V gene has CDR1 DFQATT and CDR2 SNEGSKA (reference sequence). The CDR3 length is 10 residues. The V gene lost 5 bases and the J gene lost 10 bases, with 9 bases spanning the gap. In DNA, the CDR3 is TGCAGTGCTTTAGGTACCGAGCAGTTCTTC. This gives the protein CSALGTEQFF.

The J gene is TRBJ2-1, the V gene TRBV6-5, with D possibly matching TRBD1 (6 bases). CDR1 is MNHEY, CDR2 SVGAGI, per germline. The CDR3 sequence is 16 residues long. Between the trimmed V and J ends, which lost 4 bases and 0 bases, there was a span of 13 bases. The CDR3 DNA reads TGTGCCAGCAGTTTGACGACAGGCAGCTCCTACAATGAGCAGTTCTTC. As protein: CASSLTTGSSYNEQFF.

The CDR3 reads CASTKGRESSYGYTF. CDR3 bases: TGTGCCAGCACCAAGGGCAGGGAGTCTTCCTATGGCTACACCTTC. This chain joins TRBV6-5 and TRBJ1-2; possibly TRBD1 for D (5 bases). Trimming removed 7 bases from V and 4 bases from J, with 19 bases in between. The CDR3 has 15 residues. CDR1 is MNHEY and CDR2 is SVGAGI in the germline V gene.

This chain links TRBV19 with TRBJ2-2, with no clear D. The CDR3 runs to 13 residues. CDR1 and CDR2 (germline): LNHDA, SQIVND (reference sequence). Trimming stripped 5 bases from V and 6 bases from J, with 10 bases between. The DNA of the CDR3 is TGTGCCAGTAGTCCCGTTAAGGCCGGGGAGCTGTTTTTT. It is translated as CASSPVKAGELFF.

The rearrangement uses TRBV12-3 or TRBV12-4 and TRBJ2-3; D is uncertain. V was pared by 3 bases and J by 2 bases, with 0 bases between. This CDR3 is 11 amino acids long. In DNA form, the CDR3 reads TGTGCCAGCAGTTTCACAGATACGCAGTATTTT. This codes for CASSFTDTQYF.

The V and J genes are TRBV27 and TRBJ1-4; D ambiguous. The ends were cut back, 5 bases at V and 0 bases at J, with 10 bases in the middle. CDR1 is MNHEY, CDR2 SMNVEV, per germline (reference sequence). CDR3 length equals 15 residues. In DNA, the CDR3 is TGTGCCAGCAGTCGCAGAGTTGCAACTAATGAAAAACTGTTTTTT. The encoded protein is CASSRRVATNEKLFF.

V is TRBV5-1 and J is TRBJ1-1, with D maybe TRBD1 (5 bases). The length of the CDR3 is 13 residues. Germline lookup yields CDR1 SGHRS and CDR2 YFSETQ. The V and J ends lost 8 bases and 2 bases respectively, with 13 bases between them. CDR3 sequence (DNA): TGCGCCAGTAGATCGGGGGGAAACACTGAAGCTTTCTTT. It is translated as CASRSGGNTEAFF.

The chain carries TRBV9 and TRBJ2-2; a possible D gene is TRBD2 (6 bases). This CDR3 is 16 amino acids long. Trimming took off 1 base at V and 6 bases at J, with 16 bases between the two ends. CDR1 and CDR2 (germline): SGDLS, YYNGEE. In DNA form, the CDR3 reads TGTGCCAGCAGCGTAAACCGGGGGAGGAAGGCCGGGGAGCTGTTTTTT. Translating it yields CASSVNRGRKAGELFF.